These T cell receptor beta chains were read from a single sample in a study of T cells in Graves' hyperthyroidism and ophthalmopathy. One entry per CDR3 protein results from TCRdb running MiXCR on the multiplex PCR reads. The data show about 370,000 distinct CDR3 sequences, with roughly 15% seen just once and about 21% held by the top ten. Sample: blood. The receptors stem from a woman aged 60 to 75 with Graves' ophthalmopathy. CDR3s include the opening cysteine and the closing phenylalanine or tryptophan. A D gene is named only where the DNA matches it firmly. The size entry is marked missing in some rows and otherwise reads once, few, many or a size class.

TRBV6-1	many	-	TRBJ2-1	TGTGCCAGCAGTCGTAGCGACCCCTCCTACAATGAGCAGTTCTTC	CASSRSDPSYNEQFF
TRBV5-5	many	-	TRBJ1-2	TGTGCCAGCAGCTTGTATCAGAGTAGTGGCTACACCTTC	CASSLYQSSGYTF
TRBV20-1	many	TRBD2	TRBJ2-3	TGCAGTGCTAGACAGGGAGGGACAGATACGCAGTATTTT	CSARQGGTDTQYF
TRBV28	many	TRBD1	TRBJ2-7	TGTGCCAGCAGTGAGCAGGGGGCGAAGGAGCAGTACTTC	CASSEQGAKEQYF
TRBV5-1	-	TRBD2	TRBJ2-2	TGCGCCAGCAGCTGGACTAGCGGGTCCACCGGGGAGCTGTTTTTT	CASSWTSGSTGELFF
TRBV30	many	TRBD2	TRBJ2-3	TGTGCCTGGAGTGGACTAGCTAGCACAGATACGCAGTATTTT	CAWSGLASTDTQYF
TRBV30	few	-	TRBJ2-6	TGTGCCTGGAGCCTAGGGCCCGCAGGGGCCAACGTCCTGACTTTC	CAWSLGPAGANVLTF
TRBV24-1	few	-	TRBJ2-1	TGTGCCACCAGTGATCCTCGGGCTAGCGTCTACAATGAGCAGTTCTTC	CATSDPRASVYNEQFF
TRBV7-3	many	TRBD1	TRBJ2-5	TGTGCCAGCAGCTTAAGCGGGACAGGTCAAGAGACCCAGTACTTC	CASSLSGTGQETQYF
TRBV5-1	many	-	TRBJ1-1	TGCGCCAGCTCGACTCGTCTGGCGGGGAACACTGAAGCTTTCTTT	CASSTRLAGNTEAFF
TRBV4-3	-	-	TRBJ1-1	TGCGCCAGCAGCCCCTTGGGGGTCGCAACTGAAGCTTTCTTT	CASSPLGVATEAFF
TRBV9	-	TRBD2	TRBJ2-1	TGTGCCAGCACCCCCGGCCCTAGCGGGAGTGTCTCCTACAATGAGCAGTTCTTC	CASTPGPSGSVSYNEQFF
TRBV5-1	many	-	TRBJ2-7	TGCGCCAGCAGCTTGTCCTGGGAGCGCTACGAGCAGTACTTC	CASSLSWERYEQYF
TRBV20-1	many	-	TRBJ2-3	TGCAGTGCTAGAGATGTGCAGAGCACAGATACGCAGTATTTT	CSARDVQSTDTQYF
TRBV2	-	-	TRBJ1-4	TGTGCCAGCAGCCTGGTTGCTAATGAAAAACTGTTTTTT	CASSLVANEKLFF
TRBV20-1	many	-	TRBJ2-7	TGCAGTGCTAGAGTAAGGGGCGAGCAGTACTTC	CSARVRGEQYF
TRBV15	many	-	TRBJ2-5	TGTGCCACCAGCAGAGAGACTCAAGAGACCCAGTACTTC	CATSRETQETQYF
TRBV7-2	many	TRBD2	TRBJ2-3	TGTGCCAGCACCCTTAGCGGGCTTCGCACAGATACGCAGTATTTT	CASTLSGLRTDTQYF
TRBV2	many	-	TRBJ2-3	TGTGCCAGCAGCCTCCTGGACCTCCCCGCAGATACGCAGTATTTT	CASSLLDLPADTQYF
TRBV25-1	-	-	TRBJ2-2	TGTGCCAGCAGTGAATTCAGCATGGACACCGGGGAGCTGTTTTTT	CASSEFSMDTGELFF
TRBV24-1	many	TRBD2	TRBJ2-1	TGTGCCACCTCCACGAACCGCGGGAGGGCCTATGAGCAGTTCTTC	CATSTNRGRAYEQFF
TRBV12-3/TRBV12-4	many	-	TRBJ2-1	TGTGCCAGCTCCGTTACCCGAGGGGGGAACAATGAGCAGTTCTTC	CASSVTRGGNNEQFF
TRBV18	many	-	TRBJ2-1	TGTGCCAGCTCACCAGGTTCCTCTGGGGAGCAGTTCTTC	CASSPGSSGEQFF
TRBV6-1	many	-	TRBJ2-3	TGTGCCAGCAGTGGATCACAGGGCCCAGCTTCTTACACAGATACGCAGTATTTT	CASSGSQGPASYTDTQYF
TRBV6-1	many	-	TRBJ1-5	TGTGCCAGCAGTGAAGAGGGGGGCAATCAGCCCCAGCATTTT	CASSEEGGNQPQHF
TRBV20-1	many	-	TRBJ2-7	TGCAGTGCCCGGAGGAGCGACCTGTACGAGCAGTACTTC	CSARRSDLYEQYF